The 30 T cell receptor beta chains below come from one sample, sequenced in a study of OX40 agonist ivuxolimab in advanced cancers. The protocol was immunoSEQ multiplex PCR, while the TCRdb copy is restricted to in-frame clones and leaves out a portion. The sample consists of tens of thousands of clones, around 82% of them appearing once. The material sequenced was CD4+ or CD8+ T cells sorted from blood, taken in a trial of the OX40 agonist ivuxolimab. The source is an adult with an advanced solid tumor such as melanoma, head and neck, liver or kidney cancer.

The chain couples TRBV30 to TRBJ2-2, with 9 bases fitting TRBD1. In germline, CDR1 is GTSNPN, CDR2 SVGIG (reference sequence). CDR3 size: 18 residues. Trimming removed 0 bases from V and 0 bases from J; junction bases left unmatched: 8. The CDR3 bases are TGTGCCTGGAGTGTAGACAGGGGGTCCCCTGCGAACACCGGGGAGCTGTTTTTT. Amino acid sequence: CAWSVDRGSPANTGELFF.

As regards this clone: Other DNA sequences of this sample code for an identical CDR3. This CDR3 is CASSLRSYEQYF. CDR3 nucleotide sequence: TGTGCCAGCAGCCTCCGGAGCTACGAGCAGTACTTC. The chain has TRBV7-2 and TRBJ2-7; D not certain. From germline, CDR1 is SGHTA and CDR2 FQGNSA. Trimming stripped 5 bases from V and 3 bases from J, with 8 bases between. The CDR3 length is 12 residues.

The chain is built from TRBV7-3 and TRBJ2-3, with a tentative D call TRBD1 (6 bases). Per the germline V gene, CDR1 is SGHTA and CDR2 is FQGTGA. The CDR3 has 16 residues. V lost 3 bases and J lost 0, with 13 bases in between. Here the CDR3 reads CASSFGDRKSTDTQYF. In DNA, the CDR3 is TGTGCCAGCAGCTTCGGCGACAGGAAGAGCACAGATACGCAGTATTTT.

This clone was found once. One end of the junction varies from germline; a read error may be responsible. J is TRBJ2-2 and V is TRBV5-1; D gene unclear. The CDR3 runs to 15 residues. Germline assignment: CDR1 SGHRS and CDR2 YFSETQ. CDR3 nucleotide sequence: TGCGCCAGCAGGTTGGCAGGCCCGAACACCGGGGAGCTGTTTTTT. Protein sequence: CASRLAGPNTGELFF.

This clone is deemed medium-sized. This chain connects TRBV7-2 to TRBJ2-7; possibly TRBD2 for D (6 bases). V lost 1 base and J lost 5, with 9 bases in between. This CDR3 is built from 13 residues. CDR1 SGHTA and CDR2 FQGNSA come from the germline V gene. The CDR3 DNA is TGTGCCAGCAGCTTAGAACTAGCCCACGAGCAGTACTTC. Protein sequence: CASSLELAHEQYF. Drawing the rest from reference TRBV7-2 and TRBJ2-7, the complete variable domain is GAGVSQSPSNKVTEKGKDVELRCDPISGHTALYWYRQSLGQGLEFLIYFQGNSAPDKSGLPSDRFSAERTGGSVSTLTIQRTQQEDSAVYLCASSLELAHEQYFGPGTRLTVT.

This clone was detected ten times or more. The chain recombines TRBV27 with TRBJ2-7; 8 nucleotides line up with TRBD2. The V gene's germline CDR1 is MNHEY and CDR2 SMNVEV (reference sequence). The CDR3 spans 14 residues. V gave up 6 bases and J gave up 11 bases; unmatched junction bases: 15. The CDR3 is CASSPWQAGDDEYF. The CDR3 DNA sequence: TGTGCCAGCAGCCCCTGGCAAGCGGGAGACGATGAGTACTTC.

The chain combines TRBV7-6 with TRBJ2-3; TRBD2 aligns across 9 bases. The CDR3 length is 14 residues. In germline, CDR1 is SGHVS, CDR2 FNYEAQ. V shed 7 bases, J shed 3 bases, and the junction held 5 bases outside the gene matches. CDR3 sequence reads: CASKGTSSTDTQYF. The DNA of the CDR3 is TGTGCCAGCAAAGGGACTAGCTCGACAGATACGCAGTATTTT.

Note on this clone: One junction end does not reproduce the germline sequence, and a read error may be involved. This sample also contains other DNA sequences that code for the same CDR3. The chain is built from TRBV7-8 and TRBJ1-5; TRBD1 might be the D (6 bases). Germline CDR1 is SGHVS and CDR2 is FQNEAQ. This CDR3 is built from 13 residues. CDR3 sequence: CASSLDSNQPQHF. CDR3 DNA sequence: TGTGCCAGCAGCTTGGACAGTAATCAGCCTCAGCATTTT.

The chain recombines TRBV30 with TRBJ2-3; possibly TRBD1 or TRBD2 for D (7 bases each). CDR1 is GTSNPN and CDR2 is SVGIG in the germline V gene (reference sequence). V was shortened by 4 bases and J by 0 bases, with 20 bases between the two germline ends. The CDR3 sequence is 17 residues long. CDR3 sequence (DNA): TGTGCCTGGAACGGGGGGACAGATAGCTTGAGCACAGATACGCAGTATTTT. It specifies CAWNGGTDSLSTDTQYF.

V gene TRBV29-1 combines with J gene TRBJ1-1, with TRBD1 identical over 8 bases. CDR3 length: 13 residues. Germline V gene sequence: CDR1 SQVTM, CDR2 ANQGSEA. With V trimmed by 3 bases and J by 5 bases, 5 bases remained unmatched. The DNA for the CDR3 is TGCAGCGTTGAGAAACAGGGGGGGACTGAAGCTTTCTTT. It translates to CSVEKQGGTEAFF. The full variable domain, with the rest looked up from reference TRBV29-1 and TRBJ1-1, is SAVISQKPSRDICQRGTSLTIQCQVDSQVTMMFWYRQQPGQSLTLIATANQGSEATYESGFVIDKFPISRPNLTFSTLTVSNMSPEDSSIYLCSVEKQGGTEAFFGQGTRLTVV.

The chain joins TRBV5-1 to TRBJ1-1; D call uncertain. Germline V gives CDR1 SGHRS, CDR2 YFSETQ. The CDR3 spans 14 residues. V dropped 0 bases and J dropped 1 base, with 7 bases sitting between them. The CDR3 DNA reads as TGCGCCAGCAGCTTGGACTTCCAGAACACTGAAGCTTTCTTT. It translates to CASSLDFQNTEAFF.

The chain links TRBV18 to TRBJ1-5; D gene uncertain. V lost 3 bases, J lost 1 base, and 7 bases lay in between. Germline assignment: CDR1 KGHSH and CDR2 LQKENI. The CDR3 consists of 14 residues. CDR3 coding DNA: TGTGCCAGCTCACCCGGAGGGAGCAATCAGCCCCAGCATTTT. Its translation is CASSPGGSNQPQHF.

The chain is built from TRBV2 and TRBJ2-5; D is undetermined. The V gene lost 0 bases and the J gene lost 5 bases, with 19 bases spanning the gap. The germline V gene has CDR1 SNHLY and CDR2 FYNNEI. This CDR3 is 17 amino acids long. The CDR3 region is CASSEALFPETQETQYF. The CDR3 bases are TGTGCCAGCAGTGAAGCGCTTTTTCCAGAGACACAGGAGACCCAGTACTTC.

The rearrangement uses TRBV7-3 and TRBJ1-6, with D uncertain. The CDR3 length is 13 residues. Per the germline V gene, CDR1 is SGHTA and CDR2 is FQGTGA. Trimming pared 3 bases from V and 10 bases from J, leaving 10 bases between. The CDR3, as DNA: TGTGCCAGCAGCTTTAGGGAATCCTCACCCCTCCACTTT. As protein: CASSFRESSPLHF.

V is TRBV28 and J is TRBJ2-1, with TRBD1 identical over 7 bases. The germline CDR1 and CDR2 sequences are MDHEN and SYDVKM. The V gene end was trimmed by 5 bases and the J gene end by 1 base; junction bases not matched to a gene: 5. The CDR3 spans 15 residues. CDR3 region: CASSRRGLSYNEQFF. The CDR3 bases are TGTGCCAGCAGTCGTAGGGGGCTGTCCTACAATGAGCAGTTCTTC. Using reference TRBV28 and TRBJ2-1 for the parts outside the CDR3, the full variable domain is DVKVTQSSRYLVKRTGEKVFLECVQDMDHENMFWYRQDPGLGLRLIYFSYDVKMKEKGDIPEGYSVSREKKERFSLILESASTNQTSMYLCASSRRGLSYNEQFFGPGTRLTVL.

V is TRBV11-3 and J is TRBJ2-5; 14 bases are a match to TRBD2. The V segment lost 4 bases and the J segment 5 bases; nucleotides outside the gene matches: 9. Germline lookup yields CDR1 SGHNT and CDR2 YENEEA. The CDR3 loop spans 17 amino acids. In DNA form, the CDR3 reads TGTGCCAGCAGCTCTCGGGGACTAGCGGGAGCGGGGGAGACCCAGTACTTC. Its translation is CASSSRGLAGAGETQYF.

The chain couples TRBV29-1 to TRBJ1-1, with D possibly matching TRBD1 (6 bases). The ends were cut back, 3 bases at V and 11 bases at J, with 10 bases in the middle. Germline assignment: CDR1 SQVTM and CDR2 ANQGSEA. The CDR3 totals 10 residues. The CDR3 DNA is TGCAGCGTTGACAGGGGAAGGGCTTTCTTT. Its protein is CSVDRGRAFF.

This clone occurred once. CDR3 DNA: TGTGCCAGCAGTGGTCCCATACAGGGGGCGCAGTACTTC. Its protein product is CASSGPIQGAQYF. The rearrangement links TRBV6-1 to TRBJ2-4, with 9 bases that match TRBD1. Germline V gene lookup returns CDR1 MNHNS and CDR2 SASEGT. Trimming removed 4 bases from V and 13 bases from J; junction bases left unmatched: 8. This CDR3 has 13 residues.

The CDR3 nucleotides read TGTGCCAGCAGGACCGTTCCCGGGGAGCTGTTTTTT. Translating gives CASRTVPGELFF. The chain has TRBV19 and TRBJ2-2; no firm D call. The CDR3 has 12 residues. Trimming removed 9 bases at V and 6 bases at J, with 11 bases between. From germline, CDR1 is LNHDA and CDR2 SQIVND (reference sequence).

The chain carries TRBV7-9 and TRBJ2-4; D gene ambiguous. Germline V gives CDR1 SEHNR, CDR2 FQNEAQ (reference sequence). Between the trimmed V and J ends, which lost 0 bases and 0 bases, there was a span of 6 bases. The CDR3 length is 15 residues. CDR3 in DNA: TGTGCCAGCAGCTTAGCGCCCTTAGCCAAAAACATTCAGTACTTC. It codes for CASSLAPLAKNIQYF.

The chain is built from TRBV6-5 and TRBJ1-1, with 8 bases identical to TRBD1. The germline gives CDR1 MNHEY, CDR2 SVGAGI. The CDR3 has 12 residues. Trimming took 7 bases from V and 9 from J; bases not matched to a gene: 7. CDR3 bases: TGTGCCAGCACTGACAGGGGAGGTAAAGCTTTCTTT. It codes for CASTDRGGKAFF.

This chain connects TRBV18 to TRBJ1-4, with 7 nucleotides matching TRBD1. The CDR3 extends over 15 amino acids. The germline V gene has CDR1 KGHSH and CDR2 LQKENI. V dropped 1 base and J dropped 5; count of bases not matched to a gene: 4. CDR3 protein: CASSPLGQLNEKLFF. The CDR3 DNA follows: TGTGCCAGCTCACCACTGGGACAGTTAAATGAAAAACTGTTTTTT.

The rearrangement links TRBV20-1 to TRBJ2-1; D uncertain. Between the trimmed V and J ends, which lost 4 bases and 6 bases, there was a span of 7 bases. The germline gives CDR1 DFQATT, CDR2 SNEGSKA (reference sequence). This CDR3 is 11 amino acids long. In DNA, the CDR3 is TGCAGTGCTAAGGGTGGCAATGAGCAGTTCTTC. Its translation: CSAKGGNEQFF.

The gene calls are TRBV5-1 and TRBJ2-1; D perhaps matches TRBD1 (5 bases). Trimming left V 4 bases short and J 2 bases short, with 10 bases between. The CDR3 has 14 amino acids. Germline V gives CDR1 SGHRS, CDR2 YFSETQ. CDR3 sequence reads: CASSPGHAYNEQFF. In DNA, the CDR3 is TGCGCCAGCAGCCCTGGACACGCCTACAATGAGCAGTTCTTC.

The V and J genes are TRBV28 and TRBJ2-5; tentative D call: TRBD2 (6 bases). V dropped 3 bases and J dropped 4 bases, with 21 bases sitting between them. Germline V gives CDR1 MDHEN, CDR2 SYDVKM. CDR3 length equals 17 residues. The CDR3 reads CASSFPPTITSRETQYF. CDR3 nucleotide sequence: TGTGCCAGCAGTTTTCCGCCTACAATTACTAGCCGAGAGACCCAGTACTTC.

This chain links TRBV5-8 with TRBJ2-1; TRBD1 might be the D (6 bases). The CDR3 sequence is 16 residues long. Looked up from germline, CDR1 is SGHTS and CDR2 is YDEGEE. The V and J ends lost 4 bases and 0 bases respectively, with 14 bases between them. The CDR3 nucleotides read TGTGCCAGCAGCGGGGGCCCAGGGGCCTCCTACAATGAGCAGTTCTTC. Translation: CASSGGPGASYNEQFF.

The J gene is TRBJ2-6, the V gene TRBV11-3; D is undetermined. CDR1 is SGHNT and CDR2 is YENEEA in the germline V gene. Trimming took 4 bases from V and 4 from J, leaving 8 bases between them. The CDR3 has 14 amino acids. CDR3 coding DNA: TGTGCCAGCAGCTACAGATCCGGGGCCAACGTCCTGACTTTC. Its translation: CASSYRSGANVLTF.

The CDR3 DNA sequence: TGTGCCAGTAGAAGGGGGGAAAAACTGTTTTTT. Its translation is CASRRGEKLFF. This chain links TRBV19 with TRBJ1-4; D may be TRBD1 (6 bases). This CDR3 has 11 residues. Germline V gene lookup returns CDR1 LNHDA and CDR2 SQIVND (reference sequence). V was shortened by 6 bases and J by 8 bases, with 7 bases between the two germline ends.

The rearrangement uses TRBV12-5 and TRBJ1-1; D unclear. Per germline, CDR1 LGHNT and CDR2 FRNRAP. V dropped 2 bases and J dropped 3 bases, with 4 bases sitting between them. The CDR3 has 12 residues. CDR3 DNA: TGTGCTAGTGGTTTGTGGGACACTGAAGCTTTCTTT. Its translation: CASGLWDTEAFF.

This chain connects TRBV6-5 to TRBJ1-6; D remains unclear. CDR1 and CDR2 (germline): MNHEY, SVGAGI. Trimming left V 0 bases short and J 10 bases short, with 13 bases between. The CDR3 loop spans 15 amino acids. The CDR3 region is CASSYSEEGWSPLHF. In nucleotides, the CDR3 is TGTGCCAGCAGTTACTCAGAAGAGGGTTGGTCACCCCTCCACTTT.